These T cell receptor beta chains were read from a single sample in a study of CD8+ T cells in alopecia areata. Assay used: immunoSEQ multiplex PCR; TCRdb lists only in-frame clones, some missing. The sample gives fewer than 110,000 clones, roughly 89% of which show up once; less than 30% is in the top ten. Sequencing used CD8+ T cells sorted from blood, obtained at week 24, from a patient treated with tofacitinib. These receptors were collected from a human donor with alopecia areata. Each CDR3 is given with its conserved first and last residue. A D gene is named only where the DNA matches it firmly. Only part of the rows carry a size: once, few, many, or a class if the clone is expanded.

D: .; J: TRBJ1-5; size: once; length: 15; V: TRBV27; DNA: TGTGCCAGCAGCTCAATCCCGGTCGGAGTTCAGCCCCAGCATTTT; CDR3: CASSSIPVGVQPQHF
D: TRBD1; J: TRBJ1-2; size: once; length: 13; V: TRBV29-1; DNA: TGCAGCGGCCACTTAGGGGGCTCCTATGGCTACACCTTC; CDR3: CSGHLGGSYGYTF
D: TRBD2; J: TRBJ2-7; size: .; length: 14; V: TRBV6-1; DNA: TGTGCCAGCAGCGGACTAGCGGATTCCTACGAGCAGTACTTC; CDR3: CASSGLADSYEQYF
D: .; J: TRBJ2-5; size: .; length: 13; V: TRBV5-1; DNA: TGCGCCAGCAGCTTGACCCGGCAAGAGACCCAGTACTTC; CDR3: CASSLTRQETQYF
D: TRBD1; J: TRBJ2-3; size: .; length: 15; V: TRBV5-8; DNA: TGTGCCAGCAGCTCACGGGACAGGGGCACAGATACGCAGTATTTT; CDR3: CASSSRDRGTDTQYF
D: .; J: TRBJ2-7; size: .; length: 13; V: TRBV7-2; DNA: TGTGCCAGCAGCGGTACGGACAGCTACGAGCAGTACTTC; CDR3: CASSGTDSYEQYF
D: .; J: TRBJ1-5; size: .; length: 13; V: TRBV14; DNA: TGTGCCAGCAGCCAAGGGGCTAATCAGCCCCAGCATTTT; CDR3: CASSQGANQPQHF
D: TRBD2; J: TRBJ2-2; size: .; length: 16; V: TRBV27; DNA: TGTGCCAGCAGTCCCCTGACTAGCGGGGATCCCGGGGAGCTGTTTTTT; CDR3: CASSPLTSGDPGELFF
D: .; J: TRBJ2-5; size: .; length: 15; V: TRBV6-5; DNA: TGTGCCAGCAGTTACTCGCTAGATTGGCAAGAGACCCAGTACTTC; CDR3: CASSYSLDWQETQYF
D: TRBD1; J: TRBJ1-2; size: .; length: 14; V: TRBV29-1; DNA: TGCAGCGTTGAAGACCGACAGGGGGGCTATGGCTACACCTTC; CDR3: CSVEDRQGGYGYTF
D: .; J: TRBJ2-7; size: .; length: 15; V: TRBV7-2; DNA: TGTGCCAGCAGCCCCCTGTTAGGGGGATCCTACGAGCAGTACTTC; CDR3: CASSPLLGGSYEQYF
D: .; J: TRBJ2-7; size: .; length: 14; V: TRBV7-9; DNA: TGTGCCAGCAGCTTAGGAGTTCCAGGATACGAGCAGTACTTC; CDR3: CASSLGVPGYEQYF
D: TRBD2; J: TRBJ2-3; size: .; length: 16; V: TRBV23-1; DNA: TGCGCCAGCAAAGCAGCGGGGGCCTCTAGCACAGATACGCAGTATTTT; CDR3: CASKAAGASSTDTQYF
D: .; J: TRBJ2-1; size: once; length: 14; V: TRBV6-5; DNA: TGTGCCATCAGGGGAGCGGGGAGCTACAATGAGCAGTTCTTC; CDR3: CAIRGAGSYNEQFF
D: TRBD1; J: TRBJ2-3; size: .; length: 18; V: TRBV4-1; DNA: TGCGCCAGCAGCCAAGACCCAACGACAGGGGGGGGAGGAGATACGCAGTATTTT; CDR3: CASSQDPTTGGGGDTQYF
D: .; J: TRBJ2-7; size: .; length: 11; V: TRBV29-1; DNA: TGCAGCGCCTACCAGGTCTACGAGCAGTACTTC; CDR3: CSAYQVYEQYF
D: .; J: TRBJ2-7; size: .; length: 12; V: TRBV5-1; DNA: TGCGCCGGCAGCTTGGGGGGCGACGAGCAGTACTTC; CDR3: CAGSLGGDEQYF
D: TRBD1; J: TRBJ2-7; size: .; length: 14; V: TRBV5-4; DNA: TGTGCCAGCAGCCACGGACAGGGATCCTACGAGCAGTACTTC; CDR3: CASSHGQGSYEQYF
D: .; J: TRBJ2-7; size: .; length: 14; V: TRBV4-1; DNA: TGCGCCAGCAGCCCGAGCGGGTACTCCTACGAGCAGTACTTC; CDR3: CASSPSGYSYEQYF
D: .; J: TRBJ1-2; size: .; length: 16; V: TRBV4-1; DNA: TGCGCCAGCAGCCAAACACTGTCCAACGGCGACTATGGCTACACCTTC; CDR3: CASSQTLSNGDYGYTF